This T cell receptor beta chain was profiled in a study of blood T cell repertoires in COVID-19. Across the whole study: The samples span acute and convalescent COVID-19 from the United States, Italy and Spain. PBMCs, B-cell-depleted T cells, or T cells were the source of the cDNA or gDNA that made up the material.

Authors' methods: For nucleated cells, counts were estimated from reference gene primer amplification. Assay used: immunoSEQ multiplex PCR; TCRdb lists only in-frame clones, some missing. That table is the source of V, J and clone size, and D and trimming were worked out from the DNA. Here the sample spans 140,000 to 150,000 clones, around 81% being singletons. Germline V lookup: CDR1 LGHNA, CDR2 YNFKEQ. V dropped 0 bases and J dropped 3; count of bases not matched to a gene: 7. The CDR3 has 17 residues. Categorization into cohorts depended on clinical history that participants reported. The sequenced material came from PBMCs or T cells enriched from blood (not recorded which). This sequence joins TRBV4-2 and TRBJ2-2; 7 positions agree with TRBD1. This clonotype was obtained from a woman aged 40 to 55 who had recovered from COVID-19. In DNA, the CDR3 is TGTGCCAGCAGCCAAGATCAAAGGGGGCGCGACACCGGGGAGCTGTTTTTT. Translating gives CASSQDQRGRDTGELFF.